These T cell receptor beta chains were read from a single sample in a study of breast tumors, draining lymph nodes, adjacent tissues. TCRdb independently ran MiXCR on the multiplex PCR reads; one entry per CDR3 protein. The sample carries under 150,000 distinct CDR3 sequences, around 20% recorded once. Sequenced sample: axillary lymph node tissue. These receptors originate from a female donor with breast cancer. Some clones in this sample may be carry-over from other donors' samples. CDR3s include the opening cysteine and the closing phenylalanine or tryptophan. A D gene is named only where the DNA matches it firmly. The size of a clone is reported for some rows only, either as once, few or many, or as a class for expanded clones.

size | J | V | D | DNA | CDR3
many | TRBJ2-7 | TRBV12-3/TRBV12-4 | . | TGTGCCAGCACCATAACGGGGGCTCCGTACTTC | CASTITGAPYF
few | TRBJ2-2 | TRBV28 | TRBD1 | TGTGCCAGCAGGGGACAGGGGGATAACACCGGGGAGCTGTTTTTT | CASRGQGDNTGELFF
many | TRBJ1-2 | TRBV28 | . | TGTGCCAGCACCCAGGACGCGGGAGGGGGCTACACCTTC | CASTQDAGGGYTF
many | TRBJ2-3 | TRBV2 | TRBD2 | TGTGCCAGCAGGGGACCCTTACTAGCGGGAGTAGTCACAGATACGCAGTATTTT | CASRGPLLAGVVTDTQYF
many | TRBJ2-5 | TRBV20-1 | TRBD1 | TGCAGTGCCGTTAAGATTCAGGGGGATGAGACCCAGTACTTC | CSAVKIQGDETQYF
many | TRBJ2-1 | TRBV19 | TRBD2 | TGTGCCAGTAGTTCCGGGACTAGATCCTACAATGAGCAGTTCTTC | CASSSGTRSYNEQFF
many | TRBJ1-2 | TRBV15 | . | TGTGCCACCACCCAGGGGCCAGCGAACTATGGCTACACCTTC | CATTQGPANYGYTF
. | TRBJ2-2 | TRBV27 | . | TGTGCCAGCAGGGTATCCGGGGAGCTGTTTTTT | CASRVSGELFF
many | TRBJ1-5 | TRBV6-5 | . | TGTGCCAGCAGTTACACACATCCCGGGGGGAATCAGCCCCAGCATTTT | CASSYTHPGGNQPQHF
many | TRBJ2-1 | TRBV5-5 | TRBD1 | TGTGCCAGCAGCTTGGAAATTTCTTGGGGACAGCGTTATCGCCAACAATACAATGAGCAGTTCTTC | CASSLEISWGQRYRQQYNEQFF
. | TRBJ2-3 | TRBV6-5 | TRBD2 | TGTGCCAGCAGTTATGGACTAGCGGGAGTTGCAGATACGCAGTATTTT | CASSYGLAGVADTQYF
many | TRBJ2-1 | TRBV20-1 | . | TGCAGTGCTACTGAGGCATATAGATATGAGCAGTTCTTC | CSATEAYRYEQFF
many | TRBJ1-4 | TRBV11-1 | . | TGTGCCAGCAGCTACCGCCGAGGGTCGGGGAATGAAAAACTGTTTTTT | CASSYRRGSGNEKLFF
many | TRBJ2-7 | TRBV7-3 | TRBD2 | TGTGCCAGCAGCCTTAGCGGGAGCTCCTACGAGCAGTACTTC | CASSLSGSSYEQYF
many | TRBJ1-4 | TRBV3-1 | TRBD1 | TGTGCCAGCAGCCGACAGGGGGGTGAAAAACTGTTTTTT | CASSRQGGEKLFF
. | TRBJ2-5 | TRBV28 | TRBD1 | TGTGCCAGCAGTTCACCAGGTTCGTCAGGGGGAGAGACCCAGTACTTC | CASSSPGSSGGETQYF
many | TRBJ2-2 | TRBV11-3 | . | TGTGCCAGCAGGAACACAGGGACCGGGGAGCTGTTTTTT | CASRNTGTGELFF
many | TRBJ1-6 | TRBV5-6 | . | TGTGCCAGCAGCTTGGATACAGGACAGAATTCACCCCTCCACTTT | CASSLDTGQNSPLHF
many | TRBJ2-1 | TRBV7-2 | . | TGTGCCAGCAGCTTAGTACCTTATGAGCAGTTCTTC | CASSLVPYEQFF
. | TRBJ2-3 | TRBV20-1 | . | TGCAGTGCTAGAGCCCGGGGGACAGATACGCAGTATTTT | CSARARGTDTQYF
many | TRBJ2-1 | TRBV19 | TRBD2 | TGTGCCAGTAGTCCAGTCCCGGGACTAGCGGGAATATTGAACAATGAGCAGTTCTTC | CASSPVPGLAGILNNEQFF
many | TRBJ2-3 | TRBV15 | TRBD1 | TGTGCCACCACCGAGGGACAGAGCACAGATACGCAGTATTTT | CATTEGQSTDTQYF